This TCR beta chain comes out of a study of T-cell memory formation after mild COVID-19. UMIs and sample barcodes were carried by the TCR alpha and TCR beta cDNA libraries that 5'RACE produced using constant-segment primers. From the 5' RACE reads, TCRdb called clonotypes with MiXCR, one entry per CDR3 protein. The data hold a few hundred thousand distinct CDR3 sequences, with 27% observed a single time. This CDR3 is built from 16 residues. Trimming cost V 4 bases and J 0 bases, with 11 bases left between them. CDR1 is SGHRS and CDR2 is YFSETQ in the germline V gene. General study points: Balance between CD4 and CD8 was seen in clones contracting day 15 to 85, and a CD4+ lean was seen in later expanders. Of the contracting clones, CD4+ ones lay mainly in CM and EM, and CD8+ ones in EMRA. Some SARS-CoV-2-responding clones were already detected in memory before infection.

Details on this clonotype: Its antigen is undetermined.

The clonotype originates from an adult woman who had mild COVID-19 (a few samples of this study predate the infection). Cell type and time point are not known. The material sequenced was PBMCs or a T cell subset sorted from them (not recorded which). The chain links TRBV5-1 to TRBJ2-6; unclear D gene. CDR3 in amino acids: CASSQQTSSGANVLTF. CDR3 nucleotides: TGCGCCAGCAGCCAGCAGACCTCCTCTGGGGCCAACGTCCTGACTTTC.